This T cell receptor (beta chain) was observed in a study of T-cell memory formation after mild COVID-19. MiXCR was run by TCRdb on the 5' RACE reads, yielding one entry per CDR3 protein. The sample carries 300,000 to 400,000 distinct CDR3 sequences, over 25% recorded once. V lost 2 bases and J lost 5, with 10 bases in between. Germline CDR1 and CDR2: SGHDT and YYEEEE. This CDR3 is built from 14 residues. The sequence was collected from an adult woman who had mild COVID-19 (a few samples of this study predate the infection). Cell type and time point are not known. This chain connects TRBV5-6 to TRBJ2-2; D is undetermined. Sequenced: PBMCs or a T cell subset sorted from them (not recorded which). CDR3 nucleotides: TGTGCCAGCAGCTTTAACATAGCTACCGGGGAGCTGTTTTTT. Translating gives CASSFNIATGELFF.